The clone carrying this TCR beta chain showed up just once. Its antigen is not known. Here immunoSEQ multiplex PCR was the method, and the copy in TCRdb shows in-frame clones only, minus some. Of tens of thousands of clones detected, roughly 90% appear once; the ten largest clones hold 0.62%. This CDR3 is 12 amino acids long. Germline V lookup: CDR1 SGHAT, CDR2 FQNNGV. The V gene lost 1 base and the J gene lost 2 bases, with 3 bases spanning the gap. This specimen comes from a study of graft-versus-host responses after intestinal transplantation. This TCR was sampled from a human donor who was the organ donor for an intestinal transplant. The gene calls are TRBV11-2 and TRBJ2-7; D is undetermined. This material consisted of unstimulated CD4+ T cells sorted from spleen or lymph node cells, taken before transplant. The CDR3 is CASSLGTYEQYF. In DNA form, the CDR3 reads TGTGCCAGCAGCTTAGGTACCTACGAGCAGTACTTC.